The clone carrying this TCR beta chain is categorized as medium-sized. Clones were sequenced by immunoSEQ multiplex PCR, and TCRdb holds only the in-frame ones, with some missing. Altogether 10,000 to 13,000 clones are present, about 62% being singletons, with the ten largest covering about 9.1%. The entry originates in a study of tumor-infiltrating lymphocytes in localized non-small cell lung cancer. This CDR3 has 15 residues. The germline V gene has CDR1 LNHDA and CDR2 SQIVND (reference sequence). The V gene lost 1 base and the J gene lost 0 bases, with 8 bases spanning the gap. Input material: lung tumor tissue. This TCR was recovered from a human donor with non-small cell lung cancer. The rearrangement uses TRBV19 and TRBJ2-3; possible D gene TRBD2, 5 bases. The CDR3 nucleotides are TGTGCCAGTAGTATAGGGAGGACTAGCACAGATACGCAGTATTTT. This codes for CASSIGRTSTDTQYF.